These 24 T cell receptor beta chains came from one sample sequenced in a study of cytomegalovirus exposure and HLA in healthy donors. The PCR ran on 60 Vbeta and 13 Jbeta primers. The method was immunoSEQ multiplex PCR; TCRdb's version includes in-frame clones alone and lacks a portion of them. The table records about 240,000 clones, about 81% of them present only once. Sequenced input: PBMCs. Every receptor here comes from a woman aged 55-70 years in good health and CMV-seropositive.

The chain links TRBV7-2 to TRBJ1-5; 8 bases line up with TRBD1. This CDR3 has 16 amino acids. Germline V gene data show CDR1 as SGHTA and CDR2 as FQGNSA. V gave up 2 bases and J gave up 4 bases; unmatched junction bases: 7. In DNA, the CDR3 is TGTGCCAGCAGCTTAACCAGGGGGCTGTTGAATCAGCCCCAGCATTTT. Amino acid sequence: CASSLTRGLLNQPQHF. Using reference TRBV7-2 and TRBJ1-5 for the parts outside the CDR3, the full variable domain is GAGVSQSPSNKVTEKGKDVELRCDPISGHTALYWYRQSLGQGLEFLIYFQGNSAPDKSGLPSDRFSAERTGGSVSTLTIQRTQQEDSAVYLCASSLTRGLLNQPQHFGDGTRLSIL.

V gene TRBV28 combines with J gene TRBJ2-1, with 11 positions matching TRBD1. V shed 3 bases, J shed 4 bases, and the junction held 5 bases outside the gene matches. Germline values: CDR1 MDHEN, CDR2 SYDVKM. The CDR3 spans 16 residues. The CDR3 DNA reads TGTGCCAGCAGTTTTGGGGGGACAGGGGGGTACAATGAGCAGTTCTTC. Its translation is CASSFGGTGGYNEQFF.

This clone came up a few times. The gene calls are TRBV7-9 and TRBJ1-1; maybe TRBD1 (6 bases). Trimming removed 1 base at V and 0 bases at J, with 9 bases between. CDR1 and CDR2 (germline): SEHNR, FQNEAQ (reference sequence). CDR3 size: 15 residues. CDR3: CASSLVRTVNTEAFF. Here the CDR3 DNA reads TGTGCCAGCAGCTTAGTAAGGACAGTGAACACTGAAGCTTTCTTT.

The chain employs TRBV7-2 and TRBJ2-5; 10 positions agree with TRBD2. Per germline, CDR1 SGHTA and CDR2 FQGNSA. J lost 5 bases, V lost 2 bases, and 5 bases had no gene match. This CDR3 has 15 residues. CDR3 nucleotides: TGTGCCAGCAGCTTACAAGCGGGAGGGCCGGAGACCCAGTACTTC. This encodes CASSLQAGGPETQYF.

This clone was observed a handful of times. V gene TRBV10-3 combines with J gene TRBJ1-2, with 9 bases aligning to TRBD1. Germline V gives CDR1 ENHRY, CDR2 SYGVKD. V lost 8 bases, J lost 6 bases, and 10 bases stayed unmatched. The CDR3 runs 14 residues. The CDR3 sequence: CAISKDRGADGYTF. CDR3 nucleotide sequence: TGTGCCATCTCGAAGGACAGGGGCGCAGATGGCTACACCTTC.

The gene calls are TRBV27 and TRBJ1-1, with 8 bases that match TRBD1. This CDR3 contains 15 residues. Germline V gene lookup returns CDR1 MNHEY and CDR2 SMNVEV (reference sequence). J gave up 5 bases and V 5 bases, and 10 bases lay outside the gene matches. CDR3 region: CASSTPQGVGTEAFF. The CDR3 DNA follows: TGTGCCAGCAGTACCCCACAGGGGGTTGGAACTGAAGCTTTCTTT.

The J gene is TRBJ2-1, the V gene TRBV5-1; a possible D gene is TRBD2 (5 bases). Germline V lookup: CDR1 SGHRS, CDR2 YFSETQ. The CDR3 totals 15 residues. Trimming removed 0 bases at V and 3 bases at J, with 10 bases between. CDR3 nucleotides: TGCGCCAGCAGCTTGGTTAGCGCGGGCTACAATGAGCAGTTCTTC. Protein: CASSLVSAGYNEQFF.

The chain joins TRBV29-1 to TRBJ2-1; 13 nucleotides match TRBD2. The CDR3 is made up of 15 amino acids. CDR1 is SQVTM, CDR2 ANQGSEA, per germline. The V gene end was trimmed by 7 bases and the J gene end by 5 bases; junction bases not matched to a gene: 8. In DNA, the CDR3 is TGCAGCGCTAGGACGGGACTAGCGGGGAACAATGAGCAGTTCTTC. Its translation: CSARTGLAGNNEQFF.

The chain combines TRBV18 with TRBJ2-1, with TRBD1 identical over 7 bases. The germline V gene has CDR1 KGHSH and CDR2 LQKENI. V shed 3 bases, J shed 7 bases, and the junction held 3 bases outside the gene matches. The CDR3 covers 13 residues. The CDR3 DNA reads TGTGCCAGCTCACCCGGGACAGAAAATGAGCAGTTCTTC. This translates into CASSPGTENEQFF.

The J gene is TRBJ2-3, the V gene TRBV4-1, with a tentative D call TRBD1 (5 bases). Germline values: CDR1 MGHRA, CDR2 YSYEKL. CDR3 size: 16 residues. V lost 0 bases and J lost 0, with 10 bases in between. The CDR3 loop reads CASSQDSGSSTDTQYF. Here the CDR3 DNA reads TGCGCCAGCAGCCAAGACTCAGGGTCCAGCACAGATACGCAGTATTTT.

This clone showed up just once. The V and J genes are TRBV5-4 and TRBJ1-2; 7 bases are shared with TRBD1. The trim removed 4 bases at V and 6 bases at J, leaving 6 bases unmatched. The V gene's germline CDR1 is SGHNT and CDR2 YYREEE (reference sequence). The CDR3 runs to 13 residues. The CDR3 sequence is CASSKTGFDGYTF. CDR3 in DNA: TGTGCCAGCAGCAAGACAGGGTTCGATGGCTACACCTTC. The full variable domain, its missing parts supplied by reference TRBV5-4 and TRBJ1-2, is ETGVTQSPTHLIKTRGQQVTLRCSSQSGHNTVSWYQQALGQGPQFIFQYYREEENGRGNFPPRFSGLQFPNYSSELNVNALELDDSALYLCASSKTGFDGYTFGSGTRLTVV.

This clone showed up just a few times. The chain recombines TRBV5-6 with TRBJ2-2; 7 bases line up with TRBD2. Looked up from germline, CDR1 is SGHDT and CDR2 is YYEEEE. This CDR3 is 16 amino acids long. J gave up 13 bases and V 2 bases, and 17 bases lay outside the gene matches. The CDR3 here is CASSLSGTVGGVGLFF. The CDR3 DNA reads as TGTGCCAGCAGCTTAAGCGGGACCGTCGGCGGGGTTGGGCTGTTTTTT.

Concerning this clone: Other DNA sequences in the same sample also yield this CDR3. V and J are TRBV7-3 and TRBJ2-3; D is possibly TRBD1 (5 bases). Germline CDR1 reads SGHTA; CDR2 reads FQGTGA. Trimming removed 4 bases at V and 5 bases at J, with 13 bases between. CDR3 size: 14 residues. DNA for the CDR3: TGTGCCAGCAGCTCACAGAATAGGGGAGATACGCAGTATTTT. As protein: CASSSQNRGDTQYF.

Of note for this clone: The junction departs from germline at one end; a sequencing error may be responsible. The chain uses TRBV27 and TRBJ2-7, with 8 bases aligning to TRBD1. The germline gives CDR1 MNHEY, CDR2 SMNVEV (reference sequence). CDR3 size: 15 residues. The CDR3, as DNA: TGTGCCAGCAGTATATCGACAGGGGATGAGAACGAGCAGTACTTC. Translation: CASSISTGDENEQYF.

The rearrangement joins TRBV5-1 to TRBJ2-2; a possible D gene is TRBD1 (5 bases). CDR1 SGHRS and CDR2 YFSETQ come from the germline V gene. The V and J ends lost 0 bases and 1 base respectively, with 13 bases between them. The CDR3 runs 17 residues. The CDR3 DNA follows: TGCGCCAGCAGCTTGGTCCTTTCGACAGTGAACACCGGGGAGCTGTTTTTT. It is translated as CASSLVLSTVNTGELFF.

DNA for the CDR3: TGTGCCAGCAGTATCGGACAGGGGATGTTGGGCCCCCGGAGAAACACCATATATTTT. Its protein product is CASSIGQGMLGPRRNTIYF. The V and J genes are TRBV28 and TRBJ1-3; TRBD1 aligns across 9 bases. V lost 5 bases to trimming and J lost 5 bases; unmatched junction nucleotides: 19. In germline, CDR1 is MDHEN, CDR2 SYDVKM. CDR3 length equals 19 residues. Using reference TRBV28 and TRBJ1-3 for the parts outside the CDR3, the full variable domain is DVKVTQSSRYLVKRTGEKVFLECVQDMDHENMFWYRQDPGLGLRLIYFSYDVKMKEKGDIPEGYSVSREKKERFSLILESASTNQTSMYLCASSIGQGMLGPRRNTIYFGEGSWLTVV.

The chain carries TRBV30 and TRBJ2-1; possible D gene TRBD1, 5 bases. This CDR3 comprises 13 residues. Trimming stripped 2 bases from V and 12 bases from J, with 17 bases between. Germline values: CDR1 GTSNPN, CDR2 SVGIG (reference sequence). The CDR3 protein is CAWSRTDRGGQFF. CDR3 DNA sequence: TGTGCCTGGAGTCGTACTGATAGGGGTGGGCAGTTCTTC.

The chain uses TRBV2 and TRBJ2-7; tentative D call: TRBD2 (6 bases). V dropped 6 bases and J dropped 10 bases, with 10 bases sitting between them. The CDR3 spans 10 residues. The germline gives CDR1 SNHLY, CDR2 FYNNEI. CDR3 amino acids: CASREGPQYF. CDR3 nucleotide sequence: TGTGCCAGCAGGGAGGGACCTCAGTACTTC.

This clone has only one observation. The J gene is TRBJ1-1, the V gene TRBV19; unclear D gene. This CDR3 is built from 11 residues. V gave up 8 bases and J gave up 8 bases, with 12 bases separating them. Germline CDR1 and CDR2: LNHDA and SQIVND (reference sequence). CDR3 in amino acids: CASGRRVEAFF. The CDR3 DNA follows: TGTGCCAGTGGTCGGAGGGTCGAAGCTTTCTTT.

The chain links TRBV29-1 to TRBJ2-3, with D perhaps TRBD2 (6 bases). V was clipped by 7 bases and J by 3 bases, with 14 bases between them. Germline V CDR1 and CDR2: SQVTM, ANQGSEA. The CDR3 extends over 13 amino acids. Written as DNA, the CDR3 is TGCAGCGCGTCGGAGGGTCAGACAGATACGCAGTATTTT. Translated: CSASEGQTDTQYF.

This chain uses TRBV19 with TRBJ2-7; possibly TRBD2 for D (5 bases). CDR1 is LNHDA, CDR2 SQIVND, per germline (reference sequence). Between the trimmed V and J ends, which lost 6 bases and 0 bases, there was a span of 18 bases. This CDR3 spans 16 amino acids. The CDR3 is CASSTRARSSSYEQYF. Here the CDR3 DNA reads TGTGCCAGTAGCACGAGGGCAAGATCAAGCTCCTACGAGCAGTACTTC.

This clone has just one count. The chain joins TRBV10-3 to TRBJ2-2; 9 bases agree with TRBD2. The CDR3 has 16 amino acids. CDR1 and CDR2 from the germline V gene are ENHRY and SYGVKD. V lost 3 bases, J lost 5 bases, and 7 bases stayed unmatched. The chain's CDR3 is CAISESGRRETGELFF. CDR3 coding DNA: TGTGCCATCAGTGAAAGCGGGAGGAGGGAAACCGGGGAGCTGTTTTTT.

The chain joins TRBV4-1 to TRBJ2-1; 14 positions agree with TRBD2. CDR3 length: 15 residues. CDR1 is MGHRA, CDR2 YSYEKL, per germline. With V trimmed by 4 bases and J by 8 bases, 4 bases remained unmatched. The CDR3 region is CASSLGTSGSDEQFF. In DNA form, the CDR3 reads TGCGCCAGCAGCCTCGGGACTAGCGGGAGCGATGAGCAGTTCTTC.

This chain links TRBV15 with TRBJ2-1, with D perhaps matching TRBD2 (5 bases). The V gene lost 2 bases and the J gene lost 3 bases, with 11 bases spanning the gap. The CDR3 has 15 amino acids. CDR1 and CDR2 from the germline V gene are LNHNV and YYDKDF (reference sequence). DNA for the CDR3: TGTGCCACCAGCAGATCCGGGATTCTCTACAATGAGCAGTTCTTC. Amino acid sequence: CATSRSGILYNEQFF.